The 30 T cell receptor delta chains given below trace back to one sample, sequenced in a study of gamma-delta chains in newborns, infants, children. TCRdb re-analyzed the reads via CATT. The data show approximately 5,000 delta-chain clones, approximately 5.2% seen once. The source material was blood. These receptors were collected from a child who was a newborn, infant or young child, either healthy, febrile or measles-vaccinated (not recorded which).

This clone has a handful of counts. The chain uses TRDV1 and TRDJ1; 11 bases match TRDD3. Germline V gene data show CDR1 as TSWWSYY and CDR2 as QGS. V lost 4 bases and J lost 2; bases outside the gene matches: 21. The CDR3 is 21 amino acids. The CDR3 reads CALGGAPSYPYWGIDTDKLIF. CDR3 nucleotide sequence: TGTGCTCTTGGGGGGGCACCTTCCTACCCTTACTGGGGGATAGATACCGATAAACTCATCTTT.

By sample fraction, this clone is large (0.1 to 1%). The sample contains more than one DNA sequence encoding this CDR3. This sequence joins TRDV2 and TRDJ2; TRDD3 matches at 10 bases. Germline CDR1 and CDR2: GEAIGNYY and EKD. V gave up 3 bases and J gave up 5 bases; unmatched junction bases: 2. The CDR3 has 14 residues. CDR3 in DNA: TGTGCCTGTGACCTACTGGGGGATACAGCACAACTCTTCTTT. It encodes CACDLLGDTAQLFF.

Notes on this clone: The mismatch at residue 9 between this DNA's translation and the TCRdb protein of a much larger clone likely reflects a read error; the protein shown is translated from the DNA. The chain couples TRDV2 to TRDJ1; 8 nucleotides line up with TRDD3. V dropped 2 bases and J dropped 3; count of bases not matched to a gene: 16. The CDR3 runs 18 residues. The germline gives CDR1 GEAIGNYY, CDR2 EKD. For the CDR3, the DNA is TGTGCCTGTGACATTTTGGGGGATGCTAGCCCGGACTCCGATAAACTCATCTTT. This translates into CACDILGDASPDSDKLIF.

In its sample, this clone is medium-sized. The chain is built from TRDV1 and TRDJ1, with D possibly TRDD2 on 6 matching bases. Germline V gene data show CDR1 as TSWWSYY and CDR2 as QGS. The CDR3 length is 23 residues. V was clipped by 4 bases and J by 7 bases, with 43 bases between them. In DNA, the CDR3 is TGTGCTCTTGGGGGTCCCCGGATCCCCTTCCCACCATTCTCTGGACTGGCCTCGCCTAAACTCATCTTT. It encodes CALGGPRIPFPPFSGLASPKLIF.

This clone showed up just a few times. The protein TCRdb gives is from a much larger clone and does not agree with this DNA's translation at residue 12, likely a read error; the protein shown here comes from the DNA. This sequence joins TRDV2 and TRDJ1; 11 positions agree with TRDD3. Per germline, CDR1 GEAIGNYY and CDR2 EKD. J lost 1 base, V lost 3 bases, and 12 bases had no gene match. CDR3 size: 18 residues. CDR3 nucleotides: TGTGCCTGTGACGCTATTATGGGGGATACGCGTAGCACCGATAAACTCATCTTT. Encoded protein: CACDAIMGDTRSTDKLIF.

Notes on this clone: A much larger clone lies a single base off, so this may be a read error. The chain carries TRDV2 and TRDJ1; 8 nucleotides line up with TRDD3. The CDR3 runs 17 residues. Looked up from germline, CDR1 is GEAIGNYY and CDR2 is EKD. The CDR3 DNA reads TGTGCCTGTGACTTCTTGGGGGATCCGATTTACACCGATAAACTCACCTTT. Its translation: CACDFLGDPIYTDKLTF.

Only a few counts were recorded for this clone. With a much larger clone just one base away, this may be a read error. The chain employs TRDV2 and TRDJ2, with TRDD3 matching 12 bases. The CDR3 loop spans 16 amino acids. Per germline, CDR1 GEAIGNYY and CDR2 EKD. CDR3 sequence (DNA): TGTGCCTGTGACATACTGGGGGATACTTTGACAGCACAACCCTTCTTT. Its translation is CACDILGDTLTAQPFF.

This chain joins TRDV2 and TRDJ3, with TRDD3 matching 11 bases. CDR1 GEAIGNYY and CDR2 EKD come from the germline V gene. Trimming took 0 bases from V and 0 from J; bases not matched to a gene: 12. CDR3 size: 22 residues. The CDR3 is CACDTVLGDNAVSSWDTRQMFF. The CDR3 DNA is TGTGCCTGTGACACCGTACTGGGGGATAATGCGGTCAGCTCCTGGGACACCCGACAGATGTTTTTC.

By share of the sample, this clone is medium-sized. V is TRDV2 and J is TRDJ3, with TRDD3 matching 12 bases. Germline loops: CDR1 GEAIGNYY, CDR2 EKD. The CDR3 sequence is 20 residues long. J gave up 0 bases and V 1 base, and 6 bases lay outside the gene matches. The CDR3 DNA follows: TGTGCCTGTGACACTCCTGGGGGATACGCGCTCTCCTGGGACACCCGACAGATGTTTTTC. This encodes CACDTPGGYALSWDTRQMFF.

In the case of this clone: The protein that TCRdb holds for this DNA derives from a much larger clone and differs from the translated DNA at residue 12, which likely indicates a read error; the protein shown here is translated from the DNA. The chain carries TRDV2 and TRDJ1; 11 bases agree with TRDD3. Per the germline V gene, CDR1 is GEAIGNYY and CDR2 is EKD. CDR3 length equals 18 residues. Losses at the gene ends were 3 bases for V and 1 base for J; bases not matched to a gene: 12. The CDR3 DNA reads TGTGCCTGTGACTACGTCCGACTGGGGGATATCTTCACCGATAAACTCATCTTT. Translating gives CACDYVRLGDIFTDKLIF.

The rearrangement joins TRDV2 to TRDJ1; no reliable D call. CDR1 and CDR2 (germline): GEAIGNYY, EKD. V was cut by 3 bases and J by 0 bases, with 13 bases left in between. This CDR3 is built from 15 residues. CDR3 bases: TGTGCCTGTGACTCTTTAATCTCGTACACCGATAAACTCATCTTT. Protein: CACDSLISYTDKLIF.

This clone is labeled medium-sized. The sample contains more than one DNA sequence encoding this CDR3. The chain carries TRDV2 and TRDJ3, with TRDD3 identical over 10 bases. V lost 1 base and J lost 0; bases outside the gene matches: 2. CDR3 length: 18 amino acids. The germline V gene has CDR1 GEAIGNYY and CDR2 EKD. CDR3 sequence (DNA): TGTGCCTGTGACACAGTGGGGGATACCTCCTGGGACACCCGACAGATGTTTTTC. It codes for CACDTVGDTSWDTRQMFF.

This clone was detected a few times. In the same sample, other DNA sequences code for this CDR3. V usage is TRDV2 and J usage is TRDJ1; 10 nucleotides align to TRDD3. The CDR3 is 18 amino acids. Germline V gives CDR1 GEAIGNYY, CDR2 EKD. J lost 1 base, V lost 3 bases, and 13 bases had no gene match. CDR3 bases: TGTGCCTGTGACCCTGTGACTGGGGGATTCATATCCACCGATAAACTCATCTTT. Its protein is CACDPVTGGFISTDKLIF.

CDR3 DNA sequence: TGTGCCTTTATTGAGCCTACAAAGCCCCACTGGGGGATACGCGACACCGATAAACTCATCTTT. Its protein product is CAFIEPTKPHWGIRDTDKLIF. The V gene is TRDV3, the J gene TRDJ1; 13 bases agree with TRDD3. The CDR3 has 21 residues. V lost 1 base and J lost 0; bases outside the gene matches: 20. Germline lookup yields CDR1 TVYSNPD and CDR2 GDNSRS (reference sequence).

As for this clone: A read error likely explains why the TCRdb protein, taken from a much larger clone, differs from this DNA's translation at residue 5; the protein shown is translated from the DNA. This rearrangement joins TRDV2 to TRDJ1; maybe TRDD3 (5 bases). Germline CDR1 reads GEAIGNYY; CDR2 reads EKD. The CDR3 is 18 amino acids. Trimming left V 3 bases short and J 0 bases short, with 22 bases between. The CDR3 DNA reads TGTGCCTGTGACGCCGTAGGGATGGGGAATTTGTACACCGATAAACTCATCTTT. Residues: CACDAVGMGNLYTDKLIF.

This clone appeared a few times. V gene TRDV2 combines with J gene TRDJ1; unclear D gene. The CDR3 totals 17 residues. V dropped 6 bases and J dropped 0 bases, with 22 bases sitting between them. Looked up from germline, CDR1 is GEAIGNYY and CDR2 is EKD. CDR3 residues: CACFPISRPRYTDKLIF. The CDR3 DNA sequence: TGTGCCTGTTTTCCGATCAGCCGTCCAAGGTACACCGATAAACTCATCTTT.

A few counts support this clone. Because the CDR3's place on the DNA is in doubt, the DNA is left out and the CDR3 is given as listed by TCRdb. V is TRDV2 and J is TRDJ1; the D segment call TRDD3 is taken from the table without a DNA check. The CDR3 numbers 19 amino acids, ends counted. The germline V gene has CDR1 GEAIGNYY and CDR2 EKD. The CDR3 is CACDTLGLGDTRYADKLIF.

The chain recombines TRAV38-2/DV8 with TRDJ1; 9 bases are shared with TRDD3. Germline-derived CDR1 and CDR2 are TSESDYY and QEAYKQQN. Trimming removed 7 bases from V and 4 bases from J; junction bases left unmatched: 14. This CDR3 spans 16 amino acids. CDR3 sequence (DNA): TGTGCTTATCTGGTCCTACGTTGGGGATACGACGATAAACTCATCTTT. Protein sequence: CAYLVLRWGYDDKLIF.

The J gene was reported as TRDJ3; the V gene went uncalled; the table's D gene call, TRDD3, was not cross checked with the DNA. CDR3 size: 21 residues. This CDR3 is CACDTADTGGWQSWDTRQMFF. CDR3 coding DNA: TGTGCCTGTGACACCGCCGATACTGGGGGATGGCAGTCCTGGGACACCCGACAGATGTTTTTC.

This clone is medium-sized (0.01 to 0.1%) within its sample. Other DNA sequences in the sample encode the same CDR3. The chain is built from TRDV2 and TRDJ1, with a tentative D call TRDD3 (5 bases). The CDR3 is 15 amino acids. The germline CDR1 and CDR2 sequences are GEAIGNYY and EKD. The V end was cut by 0 bases, the J end by 1 base, with 11 bases between. As DNA, the CDR3 is TGTGCCTGTGACACCGTAGGGCTGGGCACCGATAAACTCATCTTT. Protein sequence: CACDTVGLGTDKLIF.

This clone was observed a few times. A much larger clonotype is one base distant, so this may be a read error. The chain links TRDV2 to TRDJ1, with 7 bases identical to TRDD3. The CDR3 is made up of 15 amino acids. Germline CDR1 and CDR2: GEAIGNYY and EKD. The V segment lost 3 bases and the J segment 3 bases; nucleotides outside the gene matches: 9. The CDR3 here is CACDRLEDTADKLIF. CDR3 coding DNA: TGTGCCTGTGACCGGCTGGAGGATACGGCCGATAAACTCATCTTT.

This clone was seen a handful of times. Translating this DNA gives a protein that differs at residue 4 from the TCRdb one, which belongs to a much larger clone; a read error is likely, and the protein shown is this translation. The gene calls are TRDV2 and TRDJ2; 8 nucleotides match TRDD3. CDR1 is GEAIGNYY, CDR2 EKD, per germline. The length of the CDR3 is 18 residues. After removal of 5 bases from V and 2 bases from J, the junction contained 15 bases not matched to a gene. CDR3 nucleotides: TGTGCCTGTGGCAATATCGTACTGGGGGGCAGATTGACAGCACAACTCTTCTTT. It encodes CACGNIVLGGRLTAQLFF.

The J gene is TRDJ1, the V gene TRDV2, with TRDD3 matching over 7 bases. TCRdb does not report a J gene; here it was assigned by matching the DNA to germline references. CDR1 is GEAIGNYY and CDR2 is EKD in the germline V gene. V dropped 3 bases and J dropped 1; count of bases not matched to a gene: 22. There are 20 residues in the CDR3. For the CDR3, the DNA is TGTGCCTGTGACGCGACCCTTTCTTCGGGGGATCCGATGGGCACCGATAAACTCATCTTT. Protein product: CACDATLSSGDPMGTDKLIF.

This clone was counted between two and nine times. With a much larger clone just one base away, this may be a read error. The chain uses TRDV2 and TRDJ1; TRDD3 might be the D (6 bases). CDR3 size: 15 residues. CDR1 and CDR2 from the germline V gene are GEAIGNYY and EKD. Deletions cut 3 bases from V and 1 base from J, with 14 bases between. CDR3 residues: CACDSLGGSTDKLIF. In DNA form, the CDR3 reads TGTGCCTGTGACTCTTTGGGGGGCTCCACCGATAAACTCATCTTT.

This clone was recorded once. The CDR3 DNA reads TGTGCCTGTGACACCGGGGTGCTAAGAGTCTCCTGGGACACCCGACAGATGTTTTTC. It specifies CACDTGVLRVSWDTRQMFF. The chain is built from TRDV2 and TRDJ3; D gene ambiguous. TCRdb supplies no J gene; here it was assigned by aligning the nucleotide sequence to germline. This CDR3 comprises 19 residues. Germline CDR1 and CDR2: GEAIGNYY and EKD. The V end was cut by 0 bases, the J end by 0 bases, with 14 bases between.

This clone was counted between two and nine times. This may stem from a read error, because a much larger clone lies one nucleotide away. At the DNA level, this CDR3 is encoded by other sequences in the same sample as well. This chain links TRDV2 with TRDJ2; the D gene is possibly TRDD3 (6 bases). Germline assignment: CDR1 GEAIGNYY and CDR2 EKD. The CDR3 is 14 residues long. The CDR3 reads CACDTWGLTAQLFF. The CDR3 region has the DNA TGTGCCTGTGACACCTGGGGGTTGACAGCACAACTCTTCTTC.

By sample fraction, this clone is medium-sized. The V gene is TRDV2, the J gene TRDJ1; TRDD3 agrees at 13 bases. The CDR3 loop spans 19 amino acids. J lost 4 bases, V lost 1 base, and 14 bases had no gene match. The germline gives CDR1 GEAIGNYY, CDR2 EKD. The CDR3, as DNA: TGTGCCTGTGACACTACTTCGTACTGGGGGATACGTAAAGGCGATAAACTCATCTTT. Translating gives CACDTTSYWGIRKGDKLIF.

The genes are TRDV2 and TRDJ3, with 8 nucleotides matching TRDD3. CDR1 is GEAIGNYY and CDR2 is EKD in the germline V gene. The CDR3 runs to 23 residues. V dropped 0 bases and J dropped 0; count of bases not matched to a gene: 18. The CDR3 loop reads CACDTPFGTGGSGGSWDTRQMFF. The CDR3 DNA reads as TGTGCCTGTGACACCCCTTTCGGCACTGGGGGTTCCGGGGGCTCCTGGGACACCCGACAGATGTTTTTC.

The chain uses TRDV1 and TRDJ1; no clear D gene. The CDR3 sequence is 19 residues long. Germline lookup yields CDR1 TSWWSYY and CDR2 QGS. The V gene lost 0 bases and the J gene lost 0 bases, with 20 bases spanning the gap. The CDR3: CALGELGGWASLYTDKLIF. As DNA, the CDR3 is TGTGCTCTTGGGGAACTAGGCGGGTGGGCGTCCCTGTACACCGATAAACTCATCTTT.

By share, this clone ranks as medium-sized (0.01 to 0.1%). This sequence joins TRDV2 and TRDJ1; the D gene is possibly TRDD3 (5 bases). V lost 3 bases and J 2 bases, leaving 27 bases between the germline ends. The CDR3 totals 19 residues. Germline-derived CDR1 and CDR2 are GEAIGNYY and EKD. The CDR3 bases are TGTGCCTGTGACCCTTTAAGCTACCGGGATTCCGAACCAACCGATAAACTCATCTTT. Protein: CACDPLSYRDSEPTDKLIF.